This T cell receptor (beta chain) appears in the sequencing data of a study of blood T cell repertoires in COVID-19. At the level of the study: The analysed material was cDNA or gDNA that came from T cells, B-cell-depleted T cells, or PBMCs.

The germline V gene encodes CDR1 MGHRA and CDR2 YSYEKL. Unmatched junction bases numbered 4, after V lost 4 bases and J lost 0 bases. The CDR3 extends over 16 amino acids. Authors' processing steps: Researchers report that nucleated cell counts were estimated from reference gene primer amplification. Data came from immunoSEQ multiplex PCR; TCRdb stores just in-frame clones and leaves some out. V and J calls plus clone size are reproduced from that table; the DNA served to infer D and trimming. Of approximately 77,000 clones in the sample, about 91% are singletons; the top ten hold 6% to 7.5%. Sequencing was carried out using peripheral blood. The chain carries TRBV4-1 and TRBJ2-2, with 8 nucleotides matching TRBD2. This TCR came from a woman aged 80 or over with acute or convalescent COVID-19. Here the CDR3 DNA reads TGCGCCAGCAGCCGGCGACTAGCGACGAACACCGGGGAGCTGTTTTTT. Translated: CASSRRLATNTGELFF.